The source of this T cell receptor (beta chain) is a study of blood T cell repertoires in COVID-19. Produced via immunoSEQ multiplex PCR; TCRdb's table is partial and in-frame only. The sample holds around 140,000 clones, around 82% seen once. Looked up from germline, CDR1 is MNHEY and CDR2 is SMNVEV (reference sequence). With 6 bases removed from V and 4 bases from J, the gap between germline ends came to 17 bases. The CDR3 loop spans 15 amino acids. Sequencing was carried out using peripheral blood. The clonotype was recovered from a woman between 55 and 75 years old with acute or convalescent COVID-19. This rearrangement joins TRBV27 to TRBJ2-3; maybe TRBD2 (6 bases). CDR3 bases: TGTGCCAGCAGCTCGGCCGGGGGTCGACCAGATACGCAGTATTTT. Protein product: CASSSAGGRPDTQYF.